This is a list of T cell receptor beta chains from one sample in a study of radiation and T cells in renal cell carcinoma. The assay was immunoSEQ multiplex PCR, and TCRdb's table has in-frame clones only and misses some. This table holds roughly 120,000 clones, around four fifths found once. This sample comprised blood, obtained from a patient whose treatment included radiotherapy and nephrectomy. The receptors derive from a woman aged 55 to 70 with renal cell carcinoma. Each CDR3 is given with its conserved first and last residue. The D gene is left open where the match is weak. Some rows mark clone size as missing; the rest say once, few, many or name a class of expanded clone.

J gene	D gene	V gene	clone size	CDR3 DNA	CDR3 protein
TRBJ2-7	TRBD2	TRBV6-1	NA	TGTGCCAGCAGGGCTAGCGGGGGGGATTTCGACGAGCAGTACTTC	CASRASGGDFDEQYF
TRBJ2-5	TRBD1	TRBV6-5	NA	TGTGCCAGCAGTAGGGACAGGGTCGCGGAGACCCAGTACTTC	CASSRDRVAETQYF
TRBJ1-1	TRBD1	TRBV30	NA	TGTGCCTGGAGTTCACAGGGGCGGACTGAAGCTTTCTTT	CAWSSQGRTEAFF
TRBJ2-7	NA	TRBV27	NA	TGTGCCAGCAGTTTATTATTTGGGGCCCACGAGCAGTACTTC	CASSLLFGAHEQYF
TRBJ1-2	NA	TRBV28	NA	TGTGCCAGCACCGAATGGGGCAGGGAAGAATATGGCTACACCTTC	CASTEWGREEYGYTF
TRBJ2-7	NA	TRBV7-9	NA	TGTGCCAGCAGCTTGGATCGTTCCGAGCAGTACTTC	CASSLDRSEQYF
TRBJ1-2	NA	TRBV2	NA	TGTGCCAGCAGGCTCGGACAGCTAGCTAACTATGGCTACACCTTC	CASRLGQLANYGYTF
TRBJ2-7	NA	TRBV18	NA	TGTGCCAGCTCATCATCCTACGAGCAGTACTTC	CASSSSYEQYF
TRBJ1-1	TRBD1	TRBV18	NA	TGTGCCAGCTCAGGGACAGGGGGCGTTTGGGGCACTGAAGCTTTCTTT	CASSGTGGVWGTEAFF
TRBJ1-1	NA	TRBV5-1	NA	TGCGCCAGCAGCTTAGATGGAAGGGGAAGAAACACTGAAGCTTTCTTT	CASSLDGRGRNTEAFF
TRBJ1-1	TRBD1	TRBV6-1	NA	TGTGCCAGCTCGGATGGACAGGGGATAAACACTGAAGCTTTCTTT	CASSDGQGINTEAFF
TRBJ2-2	TRBD2	TRBV7-2	NA	TGTGCCAGCAGCTTAGTGGAGACTAGCGGGAGTGGTGGGGAGCTGTTTTTT	CASSLVETSGSGGELFF
TRBJ2-1	NA	TRBV7-2	NA	TGTGCCAGCTCTAGGCTTTACAATGAGCAGTTCTTC	CASSRLYNEQFF
TRBJ2-7	NA	TRBV5-5	NA	TGTGCCAGCAGCTTGACCACAGGGTTCGAGCAGTACTTC	CASSLTTGFEQYF
TRBJ1-2	NA	TRBV4-1	many	TGCGCCAGCAGCCAAGATCGAGGGGGCTATGGCTACACCTTC	CASSQDRGGYGYTF
TRBJ2-7	TRBD1	TRBV28	once	TGTGCCAGCAGTTTATTTACGGGACAGAGCTCCTACGAGCAGTACTTC	CASSLFTGQSSYEQYF
TRBJ1-6	NA	TRBV19	NA	TGTGCCAGTAGTGAGTCCGACGGGGGGGGTAATTCACCCCTCCACTTT	CASSESDGGGNSPLHF
TRBJ2-1	NA	TRBV2	few	TGTGCCAGCAGTTTGTCTGCTTGGGACTACAATGAGCAGTTCTTC	CASSLSAWDYNEQFF
TRBJ2-1	NA	TRBV5-5	NA	TGTGCCAGCAGCTTGGCCCCGATTGGGAGCTCCTACAATGAGCAGTTCTTC	CASSLAPIGSSYNEQFF
TRBJ1-3	NA	TRBV7-3	NA	TGTGCCAGCAGCCCTCGAAATGGAAACACCATATATTTT	CASSPRNGNTIYF
TRBJ2-2	NA	TRBV5-1	NA	TGCGCCAGCAGCCCGGTCCGTGACCGAACAACCGGGGAGCTGTTTTTT	CASSPVRDRTTGELFF
TRBJ1-5	NA	TRBV5-3	NA	TGTGCCAGAAGCTTGTTGGCTCGAGAGGCAGGCTTGGAAGCGTATAGCAATCAGCCCCAGCATTTT	CARSLLAREAGLEAYSNQPQHF
TRBJ2-2	NA	TRBV4-3	NA	TGCGCCAGCAGCCGTCAGATGAAGAACACCGGGGAGCTGTTTTTT	CASSRQMKNTGELFF
TRBJ2-2	NA	TRBV9	NA	TGTGCCAGCAGCGGGCATAACGGGCTCACCGGGGAGCTGTTTTTT	CASSGHNGLTGELFF
TRBJ1-5	NA	TRBV4-1	NA	TGCGCCAGCAGCCAAGGGCCGAACAATCAGCCCCAGCATTTT	CASSQGPNNQPQHF
TRBJ1-1	TRBD1	TRBV6-5	NA	TGTGCCAGCCGGACAGGAATGAACACTGAAGCTTTCTTT	CASRTGMNTEAFF
TRBJ2-3	NA	TRBV9	NA	TGTGCCAGCAGCGAGGAGGCGCGAGTGGGAAGCACAGATACGCAGTATTTT	CASSEEARVGSTDTQYF
TRBJ2-7	TRBD2	TRBV7-3	NA	TGTGCCAGCAGCTTAGGGCCCCGGGCGGGGGGTGTATACGAGCAGTACTTC	CASSLGPRAGGVYEQYF
TRBJ1-4	TRBD1	TRBV30	NA	TGTGCCTGGAGTCCACCCAGGACAGGAATTAATGAAAAACTGTTTTTT	CAWSPPRTGINEKLFF
TRBJ1-1	TRBD1	TRBV12-5	once	TGTGCTAGTGGTTTGGGACAGGGGAAGTACACTGAAGCTTTCTTT	CASGLGQGKYTEAFF
TRBJ1-1	NA	TRBV6-1	NA	TGTGCCAGCAGTGCCGGGAGCATGAACACTGAAGCTTTCTTT	CASSAGSMNTEAFF
TRBJ1-1	NA	TRBV7-3	few	TGTGCCAGCAGCCCGGCGGCCAACACTGAAGCTTTCTTT	CASSPAANTEAFF
TRBJ2-5	NA	TRBV19	NA	TGTGCCAGTAGTAAGCCGGGACACCTCCAAGAGACCCAGTACTTC	CASSKPGHLQETQYF
TRBJ1-1	TRBD1	TRBV27	NA	TGTGCCAGCAGTTGGACAGGGGGCACTGAAGCTTTCTTT	CASSWTGGTEAFF
TRBJ1-1	TRBD1	TRBV19	NA	TGTGCCAGTAGCGATGGGACAGGGGTCACTGAAGCTTTCTTT	CASSDGTGVTEAFF
TRBJ2-6	NA	TRBV5-1	NA	TGCGCCAGCAGCCTAAATTTGGATAGTGGGGCCAACGTCCTGACTTTC	CASSLNLDSGANVLTF
TRBJ1-5	NA	TRBV2	NA	TGTGCCAGCAGTGAACAAGGGGGGCAGGTAGGTCAGCCCCAGCATTTT	CASSEQGGQVGQPQHF
TRBJ1-5	NA	TRBV7-9	few	TGTGCCAGCAGCTTAGCGGGCAGTCCGGGGCCCCAGCATTTT	CASSLAGSPGPQHF
TRBJ2-2	NA	TRBV6-1	NA	TGTGCCAGCAGACTAGGCACCGGGGAGCTGTTTTTT	CASRLGTGELFF
TRBJ2-5	NA	TRBV2	NA	TGTGCCAGCACCGTCGAGGAGCCGGAGACCCAGTACTTC	CASTVEEPETQYF
TRBJ2-7	NA	TRBV14	NA	TGTGCCAGCAGCCAAGCTTCCGGGTACGAGCAGTACTTC	CASSQASGYEQYF